The 8 T cell receptor beta chains below were found in one sample sequenced in a study of neurological immune-mediated disorders. MiXCR, applied by TCRdb to the 5' RACE reads, yields one record per CDR3 protein. The data hold under 85,000 distinct CDR3 sequences, with about 5.2% observed a single time. The sequenced sample was PBMCs. The source is a human donor with multiple sclerosis. The donor label of this sample is uncertain.

This clonotype appeared many times. This chain uses TRBV5-1 with TRBJ2-3; D might be TRBD2 (5 bases). Germline-derived CDR1 and CDR2 are SGHRS and YFSETQ. The CDR3 is made up of 16 amino acids. Trimming pared 5 bases from V and 6 bases from J, leaving 22 bases between. In DNA, the CDR3 is TGCGCCAGCAGTAGGTCCGGGAAACCCTCATACGATACGCAGTATTTT. It specifies CASSRSGKPSYDTQYF. The full variable domain, in which reference TRBV5-1 and TRBJ2-3 provide the parts outside the CDR3, is KAGVTQTPRYLIKTRGQQVTLSCSPISGHRSVSWYQQTPGQGLQFLFEYFSETQRNKGNFPGRFSGRQFSNSRSEMNVSTLELGDSALYLCASSRSGKPSYDTQYFGPGTRLTVL.

This clonotype came up many times. The gene calls are TRBV5-1 and TRBJ2-2, with D perhaps TRBD2 (5 bases). Trimming removed 0 bases at V and 1 base at J, with 7 bases between. Germline V gives CDR1 SGHRS, CDR2 YFSETQ. There are 15 residues in the CDR3. The CDR3 coding sequence is TGCGCCAGCAGCTTGGCGGCGGGGAACACCGGGGAGCTGTTTTTT. Its protein product is CASSLAAGNTGELFF.

This clonotype was found many times. The chain recombines TRBV20-1 with TRBJ2-3; 13 bases match TRBD2. V trimming: 1 base; J trimming: 3 bases; junction bases outside the gene matches: 1. CDR3 length equals 15 residues. Looked up from germline, CDR1 is DFQATT and CDR2 is SNEGSKA (reference sequence). As DNA, the CDR3 is TGCAGTGCTAGAGGACTAGCGGGGGGAACAGATACGCAGTATTTT. Amino acid sequence: CSARGLAGGTDTQYF.

The sample holds many counts of this clonotype. The gene calls are TRBV20-1 and TRBJ2-7; 11 nucleotides match TRBD2. The CDR3 extends over 13 amino acids. The trim removed 5 bases at V and 2 bases at J, leaving 2 bases unmatched. Per germline, CDR1 DFQATT and CDR2 SNEGSKA (reference sequence). The CDR3 nucleotides read TGCAGTGCTCCACTAGCGGGGGCCTACGAGCAGTACTTC. It is translated as CSAPLAGAYEQYF.

The V gene is TRBV5-1, the J gene TRBJ2-1; TRBD1 aligns across 8 bases. V gave up 4 bases and J gave up 0 bases; unmatched junction bases: 6. Germline CDR1 and CDR2: SGHRS and YFSETQ. CDR3 length: 16 amino acids. CDR3 sequence: CASSPQGDPSYNEQFF. The CDR3 DNA sequence: TGCGCCAGCAGCCCACAGGGGGATCCCTCCTACAATGAGCAGTTCTTC.

V is TRBV20-1 and J is TRBJ2-1; 7 positions agree with TRBD1. V shed 6 bases and J 6 bases; nucleotides not matched to a gene: 5. The CDR3 runs to 12 residues. Germline values: CDR1 DFQATT, CDR2 SNEGSKA (reference sequence). The CDR3 is CSAPTGSNEQFF. CDR3 in DNA: TGCAGTGCCCCGACAGGGAGCAATGAGCAGTTCTTC.

This clonotype has ten or more counts. The V and J genes are TRBV5-5 and TRBJ2-7, with a weak D call TRBD2 (5 bases). Germline lookup yields CDR1 SGHKS and CDR2 YYEKEE (reference sequence). The CDR3 has 14 residues. Trimming took 2 bases from V and 1 from J, leaving 10 bases between them. Written as DNA, the CDR3 is TGTGCCAGCAGCTTTTCCGGGGAATCCTACGAGCAGTACTTC. It yields the protein CASSFSGESYEQYF. Using reference TRBV5-5 and TRBJ2-7 for the parts outside the CDR3, the full variable domain is DAGVTQSPTHLIKTRGQQVTLRCSPISGHKSVSWYQQVLGQGPQFIFQYYEKEERGRGNFPDRFSARQFPNYSSELNVNALLLGDSALYLCASSFSGESYEQYFGPGTRLTVT.

This clonotype occurred many times. The rearrangement joins TRBV12-5 to TRBJ1-2; D is uncertain. CDR1 and CDR2 from the germline V gene are LGHNT and FRNRAP. This CDR3 spans 13 amino acids. The V end lost 3 bases, the J end lost 3 bases, and 8 bases lay between the germline ends. CDR3 sequence: CASGFSGDYGYTF. DNA for the CDR3: TGTGCTAGTGGTTTTAGCGGCGACTATGGCTACACCTTC. Supplemented by reference TRBV12-5 and TRBJ1-2, the full variable domain reads DARVTQTPRHKVTEMGQEVTMRCQPILGHNTVFWYRQTMMQGLELLAYFRNRAPLDDSGMPKDRFSAEMPDATLATLKIQPSEPRDSAVYFCASGFSGDYGYTFGSGTRLTVV.